Listed here are 24 T cell receptor beta chains from one sample, sequenced in a study of blood T cell repertoires in COVID-19. Assay: immunoSEQ multiplex PCR; the TCRdb copy retains only in-frame clones and omits some. The sample lists a few hundred thousand clones; almost 90% were seen once. Sequencing was performed on PBMCs or T cells enriched from blood (not recorded which). These receptors were collected from a man between 25 and 39 years old who had been exposed to COVID-19.

This chain links TRBV7-2 with TRBJ1-2; 7 positions match TRBD1. The junction had 9 bases not matched to a gene; V was cut back by 5 bases and J by 6 bases. Germline assignment: CDR1 SGHTA and CDR2 FQGNSA. The CDR3 totals 14 residues. CDR3: CASSITDRSHGYTF. The CDR3 DNA sequence: TGTGCCAGCAGCATCACGGACAGGTCCCATGGCTACACCTTC.

V is TRBV13 and J is TRBJ1-5; a possible D gene is TRBD1 (5 bases). Trimming removed 2 bases at V and 6 bases at J, with 11 bases between. The CDR3 consists of 14 residues. In germline, CDR1 is PRHDT, CDR2 FYEKMQ (reference sequence). The CDR3 DNA sequence: TGTGCCAGCAGCTTACAGGGAGGGAGTCAGCCCCAGCATTTT. Its protein is CASSLQGGSQPQHF.

This chain joins TRBV9 and TRBJ1-2; D uncertain. CDR3 length: 11 residues. The V gene lost 7 bases and the J gene lost 4 bases, with 8 bases spanning the gap. Per the germline V gene, CDR1 is SGDLS and CDR2 is YYNGEE. This CDR3 is CASERGYGYTF. In nucleotides, the CDR3 is TGTGCCAGCGAGAGAGGCTATGGCTACACCTTC.

This clone has just one count. The V call is TRBV18, the J call TRBJ1-6; 8 bases are shared with TRBD1. Germline trimming cut 6 bases from V and 7 bases from J; bases unmatched to any gene: 2. The CDR3 runs to 13 residues. CDR1 KGHSH and CDR2 LQKENI come from the germline V gene. CDR3 DNA: TGTGCCAGCTCCGGGGACAGGAATTCACCCCTCCACTTT. Its translation is CASSGDRNSPLHF.

The V and J genes are TRBV6-4 and TRBJ1-2; a possible D gene is TRBD1 (5 bases). Looked up from germline, CDR1 is MRHNA and CDR2 is SNTAGT. V dropped 2 bases and J dropped 6 bases, with 16 bases sitting between them. This CDR3 contains 15 residues. CDR3 loop: CASSDSPGGGNGYTF. DNA of the CDR3: TGTGCCAGCAGTGACAGTCCCGGCGGGGGTAATGGCTACACCTTC.

A single count supports this clone. The chain links TRBV18 to TRBJ1-2; 7 bases fit TRBD1. Germline V CDR1 and CDR2: KGHSH, LQKENI. V shed 2 bases, J shed 14 bases, and the junction held 11 bases outside the gene matches. This CDR3 comprises 13 residues. DNA of the CDR3: TGTGCCAGCTCACCAGAGGGGGCCACTTCGCAGACCTTC. Amino acids: CASSPEGATSQTF.

The J gene is TRBJ2-3, the V gene TRBV6-2 or TRBV6-3; D unclear. Germline V gene lookup returns CDR1 MNHEY and CDR2 SVGEGT. This CDR3 has 17 amino acids. The V end was cut by 0 bases, the J end by 0 bases, with 13 bases between. The DNA for the CDR3 is TGTGCCAGCAGTTACTCGAGGCGTCCCGGCAGCACAGATACGCAGTATTTT. This sequence encodes CASSYSRRPGSTDTQYF.

The chain joins TRBV3-1 (or the pseudogene TRBV3-2) to TRBJ2-5; maybe TRBD2 (6 bases). The germline CDR1 and CDR2 sequences are LGHDT and YNNKEL (reference sequence). This CDR3 has 14 residues. Trimming removed 2 bases at V and 1 base at J, with 8 bases between. CDR3 sequence (DNA): TGTGCCAGCAGCCAACGGGACTTCCAAGAGACCCAGTACTTC. Protein sequence: CASSQRDFQETQYF.

This chain joins TRBV13 and TRBJ2-3, with TRBD1 matching over 7 bases. V was clipped by 9 bases and J by 6 bases; unmatched bases: 6. In germline, CDR1 is PRHDT, CDR2 FYEKMQ (reference sequence). CDR3 length: 12 amino acids. The CDR3 region has the DNA TGTGCCAGTACACACAGGGGTGATACGCAGTATTTT. The encoded protein is CASTHRGDTQYF. The variable domain in full, with the rest retrieved from reference TRBV13 and TRBJ2-3, is AAGVIQSPRHLIKEKRETATLKCYPIPRHDTVYWYQQGPGQDPQFLISFYEKMQSDKGSIPDRFSAQQFSDYHSELNMSSLELGDSALYFCASTHRGDTQYFGPGTRLTVL.

This CDR3 is CASKYRTQGDSNQPQHF. The CDR3 nucleotides read TGCGCCAGCAAATACCGGACTCAGGGGGATAGCAATCAGCCCCAGCATTTT. V usage is TRBV5-1 and J usage is TRBJ1-5, with 7 bases identical to TRBD1. Per germline, CDR1 SGHRS and CDR2 YFSETQ. This CDR3 contains 17 residues. The junction had 12 bases not matched to a gene; V was cut back by 6 bases and J by 0 bases.

This clone appeared a few times. V and J are TRBV7-9 and TRBJ1-4; D possibly corresponds to TRBD1 (6 bases). V gave up 7 bases and J gave up 7 bases, with 19 bases separating them. The CDR3 is 15 residues long. Germline CDR1 is SEHNR and CDR2 is FQNEAQ (reference sequence). The CDR3 loop reads CASTLAHRGGEKLFF. CDR3 in DNA: TGTGCCAGCACCCTTGCCCATAGGGGGGGTGAAAAACTGTTTTTT.

The chain employs TRBV10-3 and TRBJ2-3; D ambiguous. The CDR3 runs to 14 residues. Germline V CDR1 and CDR2: ENHRY, SYGVKD. V was pared by 2 bases and J by 0 bases, with 6 bases between. CDR3 sequence (DNA): TGTGCCATCAGTGAGCCGAGCAGCACAGATACGCAGTATTTT. It translates to CAISEPSSTDTQYF.

The rearrangement uses TRBV2 and TRBJ2-3; weak D call: TRBD2 (5 bases). This CDR3 is 12 amino acids long. The V end was cut by 10 bases, the J end by 2 bases, with 10 bases between. Looked up from germline, CDR1 is SNHLY and CDR2 is FYNNEI. This CDR3 reads CATSSYTDTQYF. The CDR3 DNA follows: TGTGCCACCTCTAGCTACACAGATACGCAGTATTTT.

This clone was seen more than once but under ten times. The chain employs TRBV27 and TRBJ2-2, with a weak D call TRBD2 (6 bases). The CDR3 covers 16 residues. V lost 3 bases and J 7 bases, leaving 18 bases between the germline ends. CDR1 is MNHEY, CDR2 SMNVEV, per germline (reference sequence). The CDR3 nucleotides are TGTGCCAGCAGTTTCTCCGACCGGCTCGGGAGCGGGGAGCTGTTTTTT. It codes for CASSFSDRLGSGELFF.

This clone was observed a handful of times. The V gene is TRBV6-2 or TRBV6-3, the J gene TRBJ1-6; 9 positions agree with TRBD1. The trim removed 6 bases at V and 7 bases at J, leaving 7 bases unmatched. The germline gives CDR1 MNHEY, CDR2 SVGEGT. The CDR3 is 15 residues long. CDR3 sequence: CASSKGQGMNSPLHF. For the CDR3, the DNA is TGTGCCAGCAGCAAAGGACAGGGGATGAATTCACCCCTCCACTTT.

The chain couples TRBV7-6 to TRBJ1-1; maybe TRBD1 (5 bases). Trimming stripped 2 bases from V and 0 bases from J, with 19 bases between. The CDR3 length is 18 residues. Looked up from germline, CDR1 is SGHVS and CDR2 is FNYEAQ. The CDR3 coding sequence is TGTGCCAGCAGCTTAAGGGGAGGGACCCCCGGCATGAACACTGAAGCTTTCTTT. The encoded protein is CASSLRGGTPGMNTEAFF.

CDR3 in DNA: TGTGCCAGCAGTCTACCCCGCACTGAAGCTTTCTTT. It is translated as CASSLPRTEAFF. This chain connects TRBV6-2 or TRBV6-3 to TRBJ1-1, with D uncertain. The germline V gene has CDR1 MNHEY and CDR2 SVGEGT. Trimming took off 5 bases at V and 4 bases at J, with 8 bases between the two ends. The CDR3 loop spans 12 amino acids.

The V and J genes are TRBV5-6 and TRBJ1-2; possible D gene TRBD1, 6 bases. The germline gives CDR1 SGHDT, CDR2 YYEEEE. Trimming left V 4 bases short and J 8 bases short, with 18 bases between. The CDR3 runs 14 residues. The CDR3 sequence is CASSPGSGVKGYTF. Here the CDR3 DNA reads TGTGCCAGCAGCCCGGGCTCAGGGGTCAAAGGCTACACCTTC.

CDR3 in amino acids: CASSASGGGADTQYF. The CDR3 bases are TGTGCCAGCAGCGCTAGCGGGGGCGGGGCAGATACGCAGTATTTT. V is TRBV9 and J is TRBJ2-3; 10 positions match TRBD2. The CDR3 runs to 15 residues. V was pared by 3 bases and J by 4 bases, with 5 bases of the junction left unmatched. Germline V CDR1 and CDR2: SGDLS, YYNGEE.

The chain employs TRBV7-9 and TRBJ1-1; weak D call: TRBD1 (5 bases). This CDR3 region has 15 residues. Deletions cut 5 bases from V and 4 bases from J, with 17 bases between. Germline V CDR1 and CDR2: SEHNR, FQNEAQ (reference sequence). The chain's CDR3 is CASSPSGGEGTEAFF. The CDR3 DNA sequence: TGTGCCAGCAGCCCGAGCGGGGGGGAGGGCACTGAAGCTTTCTTT.

The chain employs TRBV5-1 and TRBJ2-5, with TRBD2 matching 8 bases. The germline V gene encodes CDR1 SGHRS and CDR2 YFSETQ. V shed 3 bases and J 0 bases; nucleotides not matched to a gene: 13. CDR3 size: 18 residues. The CDR3 reads CASSWGQGWRGDQETQYF. DNA of the CDR3: TGCGCCAGCAGCTGGGGTCAGGGCTGGCGGGGGGACCAAGAGACCCAGTACTTC.

The chain recombines TRBV3-1 (or the pseudogene TRBV3-2) with TRBJ2-1; D gene unclear. This CDR3 spans 12 amino acids. Germline CDR1 reads LGHDT; CDR2 reads YNNKEL (reference sequence). V lost 5 bases and J lost 3, with 5 bases in between. CDR3 region: CASSGSYNEQFF. The CDR3 nucleotides read TGTGCCAGCAGCGGCAGCTACAATGAGCAGTTCTTC.

The chain employs TRBV5-1 and TRBJ1-5, with D possibly TRBD1 on 5 matching bases. The CDR3 runs 13 residues. Trimming removed 7 bases from V and 8 bases from J, with 16 bases in between. Germline V CDR1 and CDR2: SGHRS, YFSETQ. CDR3 loop: CASHRPPREPQHF. In DNA, the CDR3 is TGCGCCAGCCACAGGCCCCCACGGGAGCCCCAGCATTTT.

V and J are TRBV4-1 and TRBJ1-5; TRBD1 agrees at 7 bases. The germline gives CDR1 MGHRA, CDR2 YSYEKL. V gave up 0 bases and J gave up 3 bases; unmatched junction bases: 11. This CDR3 is 18 amino acids long. The CDR3 sequence is CASSQEARQGSINQPQHF. CDR3 bases: TGCGCCAGCAGCCAAGAAGCCCGACAGGGATCTATCAATCAGCCCCAGCATTTT.